This T cell receptor beta chain was identified during a study of blood T cell repertoires in COVID-19. For the study at large: COVID-19 samples from acute and convalescent phases originated in the United States, Italy and Spain. Sources were T cells, B-cell-depleted T cells, or PBMCs; the material itself was cDNA or gDNA.

The CDR3 totals 17 residues. Authors' analysis steps: Amplification of reference gene primers provided the estimated nucleated cell counts. Measured with immunoSEQ multiplex PCR; TCRdb has only the in-frame clones, and not every one. V, J and clone size reflect that table, while D and trimming were determined from the DNA. The top ten clones hold less than 11% of a sample with some 370,000 clones, around 87% of them seen once. Patients from Seattle were sampled longitudinally, starting during active infection. This TCR came from a woman in her twenties or thirties with COVID-19, enrolled during active disease. V is TRBV21-1 and J is TRBJ2-4; the D call of TRBD2 is as the table states it, not checked on the DNA. TRBV21-1 represents a pseudogene. The sequencing sample was made of peripheral blood. CDR3 region: CASTPRDSRIVPWEKDF. The CDR3 nucleotides read TGTGCCAGCACCCCGAGGGACTCACGGATTGTGCCGTGGGAGAAGGACTTC.